Presented here are 17 T cell receptor beta chains from one specimen sequenced in a study of blood T cell repertoires in COVID-19. Clones were read by immunoSEQ multiplex PCR, and TCRdb kept only the in-frame ones, dropping some. The data contain roughly 40,000 clones, approximately 86% of them singletons. The sample was peripheral blood. The receptors were gathered from a man aged 40-49 years with active COVID-19.

This sequence joins TRBV4-1 and TRBJ2-2; D gene ambiguous. CDR3 length: 14 amino acids. Trimming shortened V by 6 bases and J by 1 base, and 9 bases separated the two germline ends. Germline V gene sequence: CDR1 MGHRA, CDR2 YSYEKL. The CDR3 protein is CASRPQENTGELFF. DNA for the CDR3: TGCGCCAGCAGACCCCAGGAGAACACCGGGGAGCTGTTTTTT.

The chain has TRBV27 and TRBJ1-1, with 9 bases identical to TRBD1. Germline CDR1 and CDR2: MNHEY and SMNVEV (reference sequence). The CDR3 length is 15 residues. V trimming: 7 bases; J trimming: 0 bases; junction bases outside the gene matches: 6. Here the CDR3 reads CASIRDRALNTEAFF. Here the CDR3 DNA reads TGTGCCAGCATTCGGGACAGGGCCTTGAACACTGAAGCTTTCTTT.

The genes are TRBV11-2 and TRBJ1-5; perhaps TRBD1 as D (5 bases). Trimming cost V 0 bases and J 0 bases, with 9 bases left between them. The CDR3 consists of 16 residues. Germline V gives CDR1 SGHAT, CDR2 FQNNGV. CDR3 in DNA: TGTGCCAGCAGCTTAGATTGGGGCTGTAGCAATCAGCCCCAGCATTTT. This translates into CASSLDWGCSNQPQHF.

This chain links TRBV5-1 with TRBJ2-1, with TRBD1 as a possible D gene (6 bases). Germline V gives CDR1 SGHRS, CDR2 YFSETQ. Trimming took off 4 bases at V and 9 bases at J, with 14 bases between the two ends. This CDR3 is built from 13 residues. CDR3 bases: TGCGCCAGCAGCAAAACAGGGATTGGTGAGCAGTTCTTC. This encodes CASSKTGIGEQFF.

This chain connects TRBV30 to TRBJ2-3; D remains unclear. CDR3 size: 12 residues. Trimming cost V 3 bases and J 6 bases, with 10 bases left between them. In germline, CDR1 is GTSNPN, CDR2 SVGIG (reference sequence). The CDR3 coding sequence is TGTGCCTGGAGATCAGCCGGGGATACGCAGTATTTT. This translates into CAWRSAGDTQYF.

This chain uses TRBV9 with TRBJ2-1, with TRBD2 as a possible D gene (6 bases). Germline V CDR1 and CDR2: SGDLS, YYNGEE. The V and J ends lost 0 bases and 10 bases respectively, with 23 bases between them. This CDR3 has 17 residues. The CDR3 DNA follows: TGTGCCAGCAGCGTAGGGGTTGGGACTGGGGGTTTGGAGGAGCAGTTCTTC. Translation: CASSVGVGTGGLEEQFF.

The chain is built from TRBV30 and TRBJ1-1, with 8 bases that match TRBD1. The CDR3 contains 16 residues. The V and J ends lost 3 bases and 1 base, in that order; junction bases with no gene match: 10. Germline CDR1 and CDR2: GTSNPN and SVGIG (reference sequence). The CDR3 region has the DNA TGTGCCTGGAGCCAACTCCGGGACAGGAGGAACACTGAAGCTTTCTTT. Amino acid sequence: CAWSQLRDRRNTEAFF.

This chain joins TRBV3-1 (or the pseudogene TRBV3-2) and TRBJ2-1; 13 bases align to TRBD2. V gave up 1 base and J gave up 6 bases; unmatched junction bases: 3. The CDR3 consists of 16 residues. Germline CDR1 LGHDT, CDR2 YNNKEL (reference sequence). The CDR3 region has the DNA TGTGCCAGCAGCCAAGGGACTAGCGGGAGCCGCAATGAGCAGTTCTTC. This gives the protein CASSQGTSGSRNEQFF.

This clone was counted a few times. V usage is TRBV9 and J usage is TRBJ2-1, with 8 bases fitting TRBD2. V was pared by 5 bases and J by 5 bases, with 6 bases of the junction left unmatched. Germline-derived CDR1 and CDR2 are SGDLS and YYNGEE. The CDR3 runs to 14 residues. In DNA, the CDR3 is TGTGCCAGCAGACGGGAGGGGCTCGACAATGAGCAGTTCTTC. This sequence encodes CASRREGLDNEQFF.

The rearrangement joins TRBV12-3 or TRBV12-4 to TRBJ1-1; possible D gene TRBD1, 5 bases. CDR3 size: 12 residues. V lost 6 bases, J lost 8 bases, and 13 bases lay in between. For the CDR3, the DNA is TGTGCCAGCAGCTCGGACAATCTAGAAGCTTTCTTT. This gives the protein CASSSDNLEAFF.

This rearrangement joins TRBV28 to TRBJ2-3; D remains unclear. Trimming took off 5 bases at V and 4 bases at J, with 13 bases between the two ends. CDR1 is MDHEN and CDR2 is SYDVKM in the germline V gene. This CDR3 region has 14 residues. Here the CDR3 reads CASSVSLPSDTQYF. DNA for the CDR3: TGTGCCAGCAGTGTTTCCCTCCCTTCAGATACGCAGTATTTT.

V is TRBV9 and J is TRBJ2-1; 11 bases match TRBD2. V dropped 0 bases and J dropped 0; count of bases not matched to a gene: 8. CDR1 and CDR2 (germline): SGDLS, YYNGEE. The CDR3 sequence is 19 residues long. In nucleotides, the CDR3 is TGTGCCAGCAGCGTAGGAATAGCGGGAGGGCCTAGCTCCTACAATGAGCAGTTCTTC. It yields the protein CASSVGIAGGPSSYNEQFF.

This chain connects TRBV9 to TRBJ2-2; 14 bases agree with TRBD2. V trimming: 1 base; J trimming: 0 bases; junction bases outside the gene matches: 14. The CDR3 runs 22 residues. CDR1 and CDR2 from the germline V gene are SGDLS and YYNGEE. The chain's CDR3 is CASSVSFRLAGGPASNTGELFF. The CDR3 DNA follows: TGTGCCAGCAGCGTATCGTTCCGACTAGCGGGAGGGCCGGCATCGAACACCGGGGAGCTGTTTTTT.

The chain is built from TRBV30 and TRBJ1-6; the match to TRBD1 covers 11 bases. The CDR3 extends over 14 amino acids. Germline CDR1 GTSNPN, CDR2 SVGIG (reference sequence). With V trimmed by 7 bases and J by 11 bases, 10 bases remained unmatched. CDR3 bases: TGTGCCTCCGAATGGACAGGGGGCGGAACACCCCTCCACTTT. It yields the protein CASEWTGGGTPLHF.

This chain links TRBV11-2 with TRBJ2-1; 7 nucleotides align to TRBD1. CDR3 length: 16 residues. The J segment lost 0 bases and the V segment lost 0 bases, leaving 2 bases of the junction unmatched. Germline CDR1 SGHAT, CDR2 FQNNGV. CDR3 nucleotides: TGTGCCAGCAGCTTAGAGTGGGACAGCTCCTACAATGAGCAGTTCTTC. It encodes CASSLEWDSSYNEQFF.

This sequence joins TRBV7-8 and TRBJ2-1; 11 nucleotides agree with TRBD1. CDR3 size: 16 residues. Germline CDR1 is SGHVS and CDR2 is FQNEAQ. J was trimmed by 8 bases and V by 4 bases; bases with no gene match: 10. CDR3 in amino acids: CASSWGAGQGAYEQFF. CDR3 in DNA: TGTGCCAGCAGCTGGGGGGCTGGACAGGGGGCCTATGAGCAGTTCTTC.

V usage is TRBV5-5 and J usage is TRBJ2-5; 11 bases agree with TRBD1. With V trimmed by 0 bases and J by 4 bases, 5 bases remained unmatched. This CDR3 spans 16 amino acids. Germline loops: CDR1 SGHKS, CDR2 YYEKEE (reference sequence). The CDR3 is CASSLGTGGLGETQYF. As DNA, the CDR3 is TGTGCCAGCAGCTTGGGGACAGGGGGCCTTGGAGAGACCCAGTACTTC.